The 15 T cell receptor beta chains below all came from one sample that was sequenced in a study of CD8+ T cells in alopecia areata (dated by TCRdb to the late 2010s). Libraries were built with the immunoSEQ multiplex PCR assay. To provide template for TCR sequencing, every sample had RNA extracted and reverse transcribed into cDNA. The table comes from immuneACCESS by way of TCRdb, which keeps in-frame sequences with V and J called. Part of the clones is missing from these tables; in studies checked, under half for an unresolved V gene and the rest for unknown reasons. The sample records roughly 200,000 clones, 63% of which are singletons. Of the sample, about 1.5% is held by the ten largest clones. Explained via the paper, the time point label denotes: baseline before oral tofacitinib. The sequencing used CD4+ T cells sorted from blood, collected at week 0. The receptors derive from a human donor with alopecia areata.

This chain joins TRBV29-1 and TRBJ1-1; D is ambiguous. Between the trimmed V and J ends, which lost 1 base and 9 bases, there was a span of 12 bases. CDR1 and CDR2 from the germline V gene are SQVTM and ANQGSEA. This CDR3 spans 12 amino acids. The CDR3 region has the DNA TGCAGCGTTGAAGGCAGGCAAGTTAAAGCTTTCTTT. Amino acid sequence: CSVEGRQVKAFF.

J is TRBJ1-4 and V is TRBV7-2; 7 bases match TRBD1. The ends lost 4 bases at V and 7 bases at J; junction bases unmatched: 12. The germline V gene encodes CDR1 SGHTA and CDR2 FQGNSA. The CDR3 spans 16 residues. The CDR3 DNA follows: TGTGCCAGCAGCTCCAATCAGGGGGGAGGGATTGAAAAACTGTTTTTT. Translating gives CASSSNQGGGIEKLFF.

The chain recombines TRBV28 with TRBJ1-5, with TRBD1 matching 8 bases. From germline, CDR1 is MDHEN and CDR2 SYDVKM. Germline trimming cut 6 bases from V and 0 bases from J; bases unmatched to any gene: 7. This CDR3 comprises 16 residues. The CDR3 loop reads CASSSGTGLSNQPQHF. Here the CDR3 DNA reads TGTGCCAGCAGCTCTGGGACAGGCCTTAGCAATCAGCCCCAGCATTTT.

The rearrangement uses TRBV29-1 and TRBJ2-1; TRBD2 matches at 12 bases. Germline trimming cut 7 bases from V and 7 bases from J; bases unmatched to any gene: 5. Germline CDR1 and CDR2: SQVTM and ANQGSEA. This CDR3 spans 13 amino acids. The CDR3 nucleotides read TGCAGCGGCAGGACTAGCGGGGAAAATGAGCAGTTCTTC. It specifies CSGRTSGENEQFF.

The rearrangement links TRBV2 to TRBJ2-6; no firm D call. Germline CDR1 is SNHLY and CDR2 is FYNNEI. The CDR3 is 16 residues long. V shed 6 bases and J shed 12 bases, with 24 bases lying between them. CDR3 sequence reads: CASSQNEVGIGGVLTF. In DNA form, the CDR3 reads TGTGCCAGCAGCCAAAACGAAGTCGGAATAGGTGGCGTCCTGACTTTC.

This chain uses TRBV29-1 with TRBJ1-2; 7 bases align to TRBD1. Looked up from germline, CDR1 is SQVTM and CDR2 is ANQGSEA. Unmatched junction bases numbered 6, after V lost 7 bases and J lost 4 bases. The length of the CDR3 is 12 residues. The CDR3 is CSDRDSFYGYTF. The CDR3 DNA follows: TGCAGCGATAGGGACAGCTTCTATGGCTACACCTTC.

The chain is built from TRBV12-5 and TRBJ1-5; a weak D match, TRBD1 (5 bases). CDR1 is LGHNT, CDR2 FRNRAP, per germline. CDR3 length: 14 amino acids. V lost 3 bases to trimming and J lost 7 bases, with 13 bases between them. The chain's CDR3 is CASGFGQGSQPQHF. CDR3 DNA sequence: TGTGCTAGTGGTTTCGGGCAGGGTAGCCAGCCCCAGCATTTT. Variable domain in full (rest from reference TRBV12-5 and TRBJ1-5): DARVTQTPRHKVTEMGQEVTMRCQPILGHNTVFWYRQTMMQGLELLAYFRNRAPLDDSGMPKDRFSAEMPDATLATLKIQPSEPRDSAVYFCASGFGQGSQPQHFGDGTRLSIL.

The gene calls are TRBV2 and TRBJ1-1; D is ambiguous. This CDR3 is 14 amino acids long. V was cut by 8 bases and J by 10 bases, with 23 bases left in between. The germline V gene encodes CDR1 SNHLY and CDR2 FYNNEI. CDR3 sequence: CASGPGPTMVGAFF. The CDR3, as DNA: TGTGCCAGCGGGCCAGGTCCAACTATGGTTGGAGCTTTCTTT.

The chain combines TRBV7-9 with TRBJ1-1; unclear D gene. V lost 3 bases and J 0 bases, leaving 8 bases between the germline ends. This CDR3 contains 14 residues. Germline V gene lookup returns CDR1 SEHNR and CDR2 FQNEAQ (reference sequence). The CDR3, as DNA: TGTGCCAGCAGCTTCTTACTAATGAACACTGAAGCTTTCTTT. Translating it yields CASSFLLMNTEAFF.

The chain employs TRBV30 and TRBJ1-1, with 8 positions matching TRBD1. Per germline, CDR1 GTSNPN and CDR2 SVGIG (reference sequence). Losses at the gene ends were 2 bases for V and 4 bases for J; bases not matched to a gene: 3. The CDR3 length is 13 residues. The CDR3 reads CAWSRDRTTEAFF. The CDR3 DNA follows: TGTGCCTGGAGTCGGGACAGGACCACTGAAGCTTTCTTT.

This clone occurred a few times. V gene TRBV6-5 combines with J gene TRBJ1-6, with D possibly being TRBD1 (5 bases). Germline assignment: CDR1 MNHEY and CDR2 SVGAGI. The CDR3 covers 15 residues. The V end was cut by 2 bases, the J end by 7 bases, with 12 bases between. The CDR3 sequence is CASSYGSGMNSPLHF. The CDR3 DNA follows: TGTGCCAGCAGTTACGGCTCAGGGATGAATTCACCCCTCCACTTT.

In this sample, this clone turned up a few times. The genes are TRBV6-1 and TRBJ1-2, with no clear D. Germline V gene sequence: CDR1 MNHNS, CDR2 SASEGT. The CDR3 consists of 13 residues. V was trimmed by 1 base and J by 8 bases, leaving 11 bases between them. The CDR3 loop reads CASSEDRKGGYTF. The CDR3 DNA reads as TGTGCCAGCAGTGAAGACAGAAAGGGAGGCTACACCTTC.

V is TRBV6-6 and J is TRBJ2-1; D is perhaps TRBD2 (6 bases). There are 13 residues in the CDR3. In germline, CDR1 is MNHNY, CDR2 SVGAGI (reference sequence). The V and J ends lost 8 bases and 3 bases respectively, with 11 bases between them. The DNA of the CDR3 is TGTGCCAGCCGGGACTTGAACTACAATGAGCAGTTCTTC. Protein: CASRDLNYNEQFF.

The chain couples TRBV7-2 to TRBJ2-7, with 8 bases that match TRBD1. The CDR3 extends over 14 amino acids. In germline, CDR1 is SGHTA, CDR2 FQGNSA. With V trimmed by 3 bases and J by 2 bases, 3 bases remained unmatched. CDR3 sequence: CASSFGTGPYEQYF. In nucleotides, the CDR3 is TGTGCCAGCAGCTTTGGGACAGGACCCTACGAGCAGTACTTC. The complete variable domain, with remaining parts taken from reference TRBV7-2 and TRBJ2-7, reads GAGVSQSPSNKVTEKGKDVELRCDPISGHTALYWYRQSLGQGLEFLIYFQGNSAPDKSGLPSDRFSAERTGGSVSTLTIQRTQQEDSAVYLCASSFGTGPYEQYFGPGTRLTVT.

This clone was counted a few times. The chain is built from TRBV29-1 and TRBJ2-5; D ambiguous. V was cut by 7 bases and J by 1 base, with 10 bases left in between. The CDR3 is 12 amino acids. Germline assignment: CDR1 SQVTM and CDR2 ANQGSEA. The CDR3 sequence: CSGQRPQETQYF. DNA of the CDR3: TGCAGCGGCCAACGCCCCCAAGAGACCCAGTACTTC.